The clone carrying this TCR beta chain was observed many times. Its cognate antigen is unknown. The sample is drawn from a study of blood T cells in healthy people across ages. Study-wide results and limits: Shifts in expanded clonotypes may have been confounded by donor CMV status, which was unknown. Per million T cells, TCR beta diversity dropped about linearly as age rose.

Germline CDR1 and CDR2: MNHEY and SVGAGI. This CDR3 has 15 residues. The germline V and J ends were trimmed by 6 bases and 0 bases, with 12 bases remaining between them. Primers used in a second PCR of about 7 to 12 cycles were a sample-barcoded 5' primer and a J-beta primer mix. TCRdb re-called the 5' RACE reads with MiXCR, one entry per CDR3 protein. The sample records about 650,000 distinct CDR3 sequences, approximately 31% being singletons. Peripheral blood, about 9.3 milliliters per donor, was collected. The chain couples TRBV6-5 to TRBJ2-4, with D maybe TRBD1 (6 bases). The sequence came from a woman aged 80 or older in good health. Material for sequencing was blood. The CDR3 sequence is CASSRTVVAKNIQYF. In DNA, the CDR3 is TGTGCCAGCAGCCGGACAGTCGTAGCCAAAAACATTCAGTACTTC.